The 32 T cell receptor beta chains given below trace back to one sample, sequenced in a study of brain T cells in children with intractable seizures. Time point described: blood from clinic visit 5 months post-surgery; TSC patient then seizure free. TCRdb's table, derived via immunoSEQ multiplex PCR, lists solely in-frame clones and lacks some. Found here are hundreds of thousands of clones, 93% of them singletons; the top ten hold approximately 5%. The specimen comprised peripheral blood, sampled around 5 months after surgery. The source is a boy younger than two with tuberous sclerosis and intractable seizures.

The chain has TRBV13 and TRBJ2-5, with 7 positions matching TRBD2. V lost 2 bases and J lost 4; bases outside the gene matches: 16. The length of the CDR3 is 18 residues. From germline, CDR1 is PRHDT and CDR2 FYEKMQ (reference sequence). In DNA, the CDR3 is TGTGCCAGCAGCTTAATCGGGTGGCCAGCGGGACGGGGAGAGACCCAGTACTTC. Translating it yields CASSLIGWPAGRGETQYF. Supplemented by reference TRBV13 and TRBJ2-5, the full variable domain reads AAGVIQSPRHLIKEKRETATLKCYPIPRHDTVYWYQQGPGQDPQFLISFYEKMQSDKGSIPDRFSAQQFSDYHSELNMSSLELGDSALYFCASSLIGWPAGRGETQYFGPGTRLLVL.

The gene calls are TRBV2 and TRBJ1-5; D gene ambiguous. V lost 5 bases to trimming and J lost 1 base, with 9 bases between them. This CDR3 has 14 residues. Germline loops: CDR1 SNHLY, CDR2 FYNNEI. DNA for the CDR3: TGTGCCAGCAGTTTTGGTTTCAGCAATCAGCCCCAGCATTTT. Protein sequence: CASSFGFSNQPQHF.

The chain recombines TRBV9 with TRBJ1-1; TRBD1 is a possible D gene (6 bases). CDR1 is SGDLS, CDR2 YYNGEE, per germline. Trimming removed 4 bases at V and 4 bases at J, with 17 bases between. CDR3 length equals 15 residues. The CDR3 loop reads CASSPWTVSATEAFF. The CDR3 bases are TGTGCCAGCAGCCCCTGGACAGTTTCGGCCACTGAAGCTTTCTTT.

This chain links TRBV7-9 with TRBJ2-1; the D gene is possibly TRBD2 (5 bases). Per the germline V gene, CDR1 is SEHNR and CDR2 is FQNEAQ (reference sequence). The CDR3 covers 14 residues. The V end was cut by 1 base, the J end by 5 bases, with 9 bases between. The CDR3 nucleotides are TGTGCCAGCAGCTTAGGCGGGTCGAACAATGAGCAGTTCTTC. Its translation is CASSLGGSNNEQFF. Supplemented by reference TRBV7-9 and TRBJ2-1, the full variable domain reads DTGVSQNPRHKITKRGQNVTFRCDPISEHNRLYWYRQTLGQGPEFLTYFQNEAQLEKSRLLSDRFSAERPKGSFSTLEIQRTEQGDSAMYLCASSLGGSNNEQFFGPGTRLTVL.

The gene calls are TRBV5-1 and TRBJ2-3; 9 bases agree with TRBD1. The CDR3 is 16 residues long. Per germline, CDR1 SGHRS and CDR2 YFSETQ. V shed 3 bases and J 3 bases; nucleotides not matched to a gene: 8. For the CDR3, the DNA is TGCGCCAGCAGCTCTTTAACAGGGGGCGGGACAGATACGCAGTATTTT. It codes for CASSSLTGGGTDTQYF.

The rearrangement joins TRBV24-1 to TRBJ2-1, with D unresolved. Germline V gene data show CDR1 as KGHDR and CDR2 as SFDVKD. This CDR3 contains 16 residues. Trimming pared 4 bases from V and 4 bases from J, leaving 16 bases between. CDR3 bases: TGTGCCACCAGTGAGGGTAGCCTCAACTTTTACAATGAGCAGTTCTTC. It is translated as CATSEGSLNFYNEQFF.

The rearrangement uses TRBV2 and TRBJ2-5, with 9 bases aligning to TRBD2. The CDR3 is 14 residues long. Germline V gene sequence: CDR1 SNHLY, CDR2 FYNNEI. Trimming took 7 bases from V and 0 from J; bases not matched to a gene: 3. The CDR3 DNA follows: TGTGCCAGCAACCCTAGCGGGGACCAAGAGACCCAGTACTTC. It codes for CASNPSGDQETQYF.

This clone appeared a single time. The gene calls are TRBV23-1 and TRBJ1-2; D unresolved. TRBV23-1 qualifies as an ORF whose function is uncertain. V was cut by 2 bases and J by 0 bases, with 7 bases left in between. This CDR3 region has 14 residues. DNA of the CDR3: TGCGCCAGCAGTCAACCGCCAACTAACTATGGCTACACCTTC. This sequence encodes CASSQPPTNYGYTF.

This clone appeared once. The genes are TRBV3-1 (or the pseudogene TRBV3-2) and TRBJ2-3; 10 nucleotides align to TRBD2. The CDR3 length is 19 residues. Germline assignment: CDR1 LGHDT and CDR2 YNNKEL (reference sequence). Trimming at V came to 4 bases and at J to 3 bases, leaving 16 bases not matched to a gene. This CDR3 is CASSPPPSSGRAFTDTQYF. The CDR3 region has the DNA TGTGCCAGCAGCCCCCCACCATCCAGCGGGAGGGCCTTTACAGATACGCAGTATTTT.

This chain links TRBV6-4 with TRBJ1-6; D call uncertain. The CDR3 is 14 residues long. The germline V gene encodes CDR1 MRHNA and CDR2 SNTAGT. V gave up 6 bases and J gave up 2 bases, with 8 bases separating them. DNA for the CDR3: TGTGCCAGCAGCCCCGGGACCTATAATTCACCCCTCCACTTT. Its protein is CASSPGTYNSPLHF.

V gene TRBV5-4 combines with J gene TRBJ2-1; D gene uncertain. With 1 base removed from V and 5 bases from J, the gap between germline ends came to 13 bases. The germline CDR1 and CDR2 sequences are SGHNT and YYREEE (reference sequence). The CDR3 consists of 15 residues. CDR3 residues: CASSLKGRAHNEQFF. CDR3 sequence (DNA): TGTGCCAGCAGCTTGAAGGGCAGAGCCCACAATGAGCAGTTCTTC.

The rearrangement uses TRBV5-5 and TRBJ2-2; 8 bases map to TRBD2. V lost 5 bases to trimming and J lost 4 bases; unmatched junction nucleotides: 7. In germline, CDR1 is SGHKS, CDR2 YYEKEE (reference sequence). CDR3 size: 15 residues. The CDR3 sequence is CASSLSGGLTGELFF. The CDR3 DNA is TGTGCCAGCAGTCTGAGCGGGGGCCTCACCGGGGAGCTGTTTTTT.

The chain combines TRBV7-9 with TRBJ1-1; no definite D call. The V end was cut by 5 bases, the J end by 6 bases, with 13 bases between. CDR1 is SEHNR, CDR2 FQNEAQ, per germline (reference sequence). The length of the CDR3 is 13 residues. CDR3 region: CASSPHSPAEAFF. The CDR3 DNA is TGTGCCAGCAGCCCACATTCTCCGGCTGAAGCTTTCTTT.

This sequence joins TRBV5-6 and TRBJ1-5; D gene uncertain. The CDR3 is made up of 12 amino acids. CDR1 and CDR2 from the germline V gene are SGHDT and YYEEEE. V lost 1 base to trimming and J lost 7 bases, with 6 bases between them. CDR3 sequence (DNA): TGTGCCAGCAGCTTGCAGGACCAGCCCCAGCATTTT. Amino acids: CASSLQDQPQHF.

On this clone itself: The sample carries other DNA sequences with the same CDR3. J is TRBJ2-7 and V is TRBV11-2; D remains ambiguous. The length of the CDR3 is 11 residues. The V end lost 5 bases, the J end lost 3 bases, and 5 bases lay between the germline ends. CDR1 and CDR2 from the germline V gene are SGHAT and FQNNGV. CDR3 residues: CASSLYYEQYF. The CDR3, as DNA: TGTGCCAGCAGCCTATACTACGAGCAGTACTTC. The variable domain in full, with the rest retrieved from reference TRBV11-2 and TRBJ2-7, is EAGVAQSPRYKIIEKRQSVAFWCNPISGHATLYWYQQILGQGPKLLIQFQNNGVVDDSQLPKDRFSAERLKGVDSTLKIQPAKLEDSAVYLCASSLYYEQYFGPGTRLTVT.

CDR3 sequence: CASSSTQGEETQYF. CDR3 bases: TGTGCCAGCAGCTCTACACAGGGGGAAGAGACCCAGTACTTC. The rearrangement joins TRBV7-9 to TRBJ2-5; 8 nucleotides agree with TRBD1. Germline V gene sequence: CDR1 SEHNR, CDR2 FQNEAQ (reference sequence). This CDR3 is built from 14 residues. Germline trimming cut 4 bases from V and 3 bases from J; bases unmatched to any gene: 4.

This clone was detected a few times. The CDR3 protein is CASSSTGKMSGQPQHF. CDR3 in DNA: TGTGCCAGCAGCAGCACAGGGAAGATGAGTGGTCAGCCCCAGCATTTT. The genes are TRBV5-6 and TRBJ1-5; D perhaps matches TRBD1 (6 bases). Per the germline V gene, CDR1 is SGHDT and CDR2 is YYEEEE. Trimming cost V 4 bases and J 6 bases, with 20 bases left between them. CDR3 length: 16 residues.

CDR3 in amino acids: CASSRGQGRNEQYF. CDR3 DNA: TGTGCCAGCAGTCGGGGACAGGGGAGGAACGAGCAGTACTTC. The chain joins TRBV27 to TRBJ2-7, with 10 bases that match TRBD1. V was clipped by 5 bases and J by 5 bases; unmatched bases: 6. CDR3 length: 14 amino acids. Germline CDR1 reads MNHEY; CDR2 reads SMNVEV (reference sequence).

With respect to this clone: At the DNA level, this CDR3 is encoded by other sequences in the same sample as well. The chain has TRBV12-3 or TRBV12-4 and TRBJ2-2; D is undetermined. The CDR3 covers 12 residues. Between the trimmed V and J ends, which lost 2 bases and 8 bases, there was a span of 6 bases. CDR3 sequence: CASSLLAGELFF. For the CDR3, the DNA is TGTGCCAGCAGTTTATTGGCAGGGGAGCTGTTTTTT.

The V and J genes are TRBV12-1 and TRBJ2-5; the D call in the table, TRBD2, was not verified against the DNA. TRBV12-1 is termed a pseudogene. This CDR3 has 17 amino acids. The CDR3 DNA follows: TGTGCCAGCAGCTTTGAGGCGCTAGCGGGAGTTGAAGAGACCCAGTACTTC. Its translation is CASSFEALAGVEETQYF.

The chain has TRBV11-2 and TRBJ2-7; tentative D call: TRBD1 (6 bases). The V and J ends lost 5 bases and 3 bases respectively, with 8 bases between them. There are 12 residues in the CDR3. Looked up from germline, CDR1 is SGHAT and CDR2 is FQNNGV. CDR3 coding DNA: TGTGCCAGCAGCCTACAGGGCTACGAGCAGTACTTC. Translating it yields CASSLQGYEQYF.

The CDR3 loop is CASSLAQGMRDTQYF. The CDR3 region has the DNA TGTGCCAGCAGCTTAGCACAGGGAATGCGAGATACGCAGTATTTT. The chain has TRBV7-9 and TRBJ2-3; D may be TRBD1 (6 bases). The CDR3 spans 15 residues. V was pared by 0 bases and J by 5 bases, with 12 bases between. Germline V gene sequence: CDR1 SEHNR, CDR2 FQNEAQ (reference sequence).

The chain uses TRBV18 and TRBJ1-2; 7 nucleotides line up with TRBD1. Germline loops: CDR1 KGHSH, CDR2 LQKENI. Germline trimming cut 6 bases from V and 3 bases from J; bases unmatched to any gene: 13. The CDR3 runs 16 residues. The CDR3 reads CASSKIRGFVDYGYTF. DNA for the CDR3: TGTGCCAGCTCGAAAATCAGGGGGTTCGTAGACTATGGCTACACCTTC.

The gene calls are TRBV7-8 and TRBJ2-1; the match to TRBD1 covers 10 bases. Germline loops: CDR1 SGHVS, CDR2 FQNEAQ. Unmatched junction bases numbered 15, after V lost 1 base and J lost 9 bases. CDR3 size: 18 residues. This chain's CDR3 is CASSLGNPGQGSFFEQFF. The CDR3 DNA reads TGTGCCAGCAGCTTAGGGAACCCGGGACAGGGGTCTTTTTTTGAGCAGTTCTTC.

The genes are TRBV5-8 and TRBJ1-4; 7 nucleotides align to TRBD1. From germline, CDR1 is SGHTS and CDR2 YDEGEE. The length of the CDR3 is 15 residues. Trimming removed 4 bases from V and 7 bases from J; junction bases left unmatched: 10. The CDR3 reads CASSLYSQGVEKLFF. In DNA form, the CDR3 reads TGTGCCAGCAGCCTATACAGCCAGGGGGTTGAAAAACTGTTTTTT. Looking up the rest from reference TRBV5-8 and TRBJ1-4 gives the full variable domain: EAGVTQSPTHLIKTRGQQATLRCSPISGHTSVYWYQQALGLGLQFLLWYDEGEERNRGNFPPRFSGRQFPNYSSELNVNALELEDSALYLCASSLYSQGVEKLFFGSGTQLSVL.

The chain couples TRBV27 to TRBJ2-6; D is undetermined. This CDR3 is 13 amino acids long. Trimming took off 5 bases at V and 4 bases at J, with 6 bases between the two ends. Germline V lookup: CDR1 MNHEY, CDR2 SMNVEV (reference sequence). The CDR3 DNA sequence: TGTGCCAGCAGTGACCCCGGGGCCAACGTCCTGACTTTC. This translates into CASSDPGANVLTF.

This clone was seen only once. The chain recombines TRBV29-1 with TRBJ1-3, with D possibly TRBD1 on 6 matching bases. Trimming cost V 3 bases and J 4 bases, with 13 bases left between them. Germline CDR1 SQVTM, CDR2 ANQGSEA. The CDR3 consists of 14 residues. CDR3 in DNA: TGCAGCGTTGATTCACAGGGAGGGGGAAACACCATATATTTT. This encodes CSVDSQGGGNTIYF.

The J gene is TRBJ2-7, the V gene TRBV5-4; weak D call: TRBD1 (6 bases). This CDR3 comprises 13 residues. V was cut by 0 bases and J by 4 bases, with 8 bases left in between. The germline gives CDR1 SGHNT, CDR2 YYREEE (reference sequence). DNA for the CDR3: TGTGCCAGCAGCTTGGACAGGGAATACGAGCAGTACTTC. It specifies CASSLDREYEQYF.

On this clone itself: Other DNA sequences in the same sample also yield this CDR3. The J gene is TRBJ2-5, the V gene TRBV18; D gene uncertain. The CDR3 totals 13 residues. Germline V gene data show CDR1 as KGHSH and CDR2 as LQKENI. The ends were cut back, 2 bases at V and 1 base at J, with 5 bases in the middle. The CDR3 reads CASSPGSQETQYF. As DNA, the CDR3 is TGTGCCAGCTCACCAGGTTCCCAAGAGACCCAGTACTTC. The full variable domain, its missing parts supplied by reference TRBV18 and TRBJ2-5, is NAGVMQNPRHLVRRRGQEARLRCSPMKGHSHVYWYRQLPEEGLKFMVYLQKENIIDESGMPKERFSAEFPKEGPSILRIQQVVRGDSAAYFCASSPGSQETQYFGPGTRLLVL.

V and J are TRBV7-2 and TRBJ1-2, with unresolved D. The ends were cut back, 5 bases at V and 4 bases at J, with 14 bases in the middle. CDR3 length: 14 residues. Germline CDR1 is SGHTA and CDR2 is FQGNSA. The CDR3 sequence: CASSAGPSLYGYTF. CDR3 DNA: TGTGCCAGCAGCGCCGGGCCAAGCCTCTATGGCTACACCTTC.

CDR3 in amino acids: CAWSWGFTEAFF. The CDR3 coding sequence is TGTGCCTGGAGTTGGGGGTTCACTGAAGCTTTCTTT. The chain couples TRBV30 to TRBJ1-1, with a possible D match to TRBD1 (5 bases). This CDR3 region has 12 residues. Germline V CDR1 and CDR2: GTSNPN, SVGIG (reference sequence). The V gene lost 2 bases and the J gene lost 4 bases, with 8 bases spanning the gap.

The CDR3 is CASSIRLAGSTDTQYF. In nucleotides, the CDR3 is TGTGCCAGCAGCATACGACTAGCGGGCAGCACAGATACGCAGTATTTT. This sequence joins TRBV9 and TRBJ2-3; the match to TRBD2 covers 10 bases. V gave up 4 bases and J gave up 0 bases; unmatched junction bases: 5. This CDR3 has 16 residues. Germline CDR1 is SGDLS and CDR2 is YYNGEE.